This is a list of T cell receptor beta chains from one sample in a study of T cell responses to AZD1222 COVID-19 vaccine. Repertoires were generated with immunoSEQ multiplex PCR, while TCRdb's copy carries only in-frame clones and drops some. This sample has about 150,000 clones, with under 95% found just once. The sequencing used peripheral blood, collected 28 days after the second AZD1222 dose. Every receptor here comes from an adult who received the AZD1222 COVID-19 vaccine. CDR3s leave out the opening cysteine and the closing phenylalanine or tryptophan.

j_call v_call cdr3_aa
TRBJ1-4 TRBV21-1 ASSKVGGLELF
TRBJ1-5 TRBV6-5 ASSYSSDLGQPQH
TRBJ2-7 TRBV2 ASLPRDTNYEEQY
TRBJ2-7 TRBV10-3 AISERDRMDVQY
TRBJ2-7 TRBV4-1 ASSPRDRGSYEQY
TRBJ2-7 TRBV28 ASSFEGTLYEQY
TRBJ1-5 TRBV19 ASSISRGEHSNQPQH
TRBJ2-7 TRBV27 ASSLQSGKPSYEQY
TRBJ2-7 TRBV24-1 ATSEGFSYEQY
TRBJ1-2 TRBV2 ASSGDRGYGYT
TRBJ2-5 TRBV7-3 ASSPQGWFQETQY
TRBJ1-3 TRBV6-5 ASSPRDTIY
TRBJ1-1 TRBV5-1 ASSFAPFGAGSTEAF
TRBJ1-5 TRBV7-2 ASSAYGTQH
TRBJ1-2 TRBV6-5 ASVTNMGRLSGYT
TRBJ1-4 TRBV2 ASSVSGADEKLF
TRBJ1-5 TRBV3-1/TRBV3-2 ASSQDWSNQPQH
TRBJ1-1 TRBV9 ASSARSSNTEAF
TRBJ1-4 TRBV11-2 ASSLAGGGNEKLF
TRBJ1-6 TRBV5-6 ASSSVQGFYNSPLH
TRBJ1-2 TRBV14 ASSPGFGYT
TRBJ2-7 TRBV7-2 ASASGYLSYEQY
TRBJ2-2 TRBV10-3 AIKQGLENTGELF